This TCR beta chain was documented in a study of chemoradiotherapy in HPV16-positive cancers. Samples were taken several times over chemoradiotherapy. TCRdb's copy holds only in-frame clones and misses some; the assay was immunoSEQ multiplex PCR. Among about 8,600 clones listed, roughly 76% were seen once. Unmatched junction bases numbered 3, after V lost 0 bases and J lost 8 bases. Looked up from germline, CDR1 is SNHLY and CDR2 is FYNNEI. CDR3 size: 15 residues. Collection took place from a patient who underwent chemoradiotherapy. The sequence was collected from a human donor with HPV-associated anogenital cancer. V and J are TRBV2 and TRBJ2-1; 11 nucleotides agree with TRBD2. CDR3 sequence reads: CASSEALGLADEQFF. CDR3 nucleotides: TGTGCCAGCAGTGAAGCTTTGGGACTAGCGGATGAGCAGTTCTTC.